This T cell receptor beta chain was recorded in a study of shared clonotypes between healthy human individuals. Overall study: Those who served as donors were a couple of women and three men between the ages of 18 and 49. Study outcomes and limitations: Among donors, the sharing of clonotypes was expected to be influenced by sequencing depth.

Turning to this clone: Its specificity is not known.

Each unsorted PBMC replicate got 300 ng genomic DNA, approximately 29,000 genomes. Per the study methods: Filtering differed because ImmunoSEQ produced junction-only sequences that carried no quality scores. Libraries were prepared by immunoSEQ multiplex PCR; TCRdb keeps only in-frame clonotypes and omits some of them. That table is the source of V, J and clone size, and D and trimming were worked out from the DNA. This sample has 450,000 to 500,000 clones; around 73% occur once, and the top ten carry more than 10%. The receptor was derived from a woman aged 40 to 55 in good health. Some clones in this sample may be carry-over from other donors' samples. The sequenced sample was PBMCs.

This chain's CDR3 is CASSTTGTETQYF. The CDR3 nucleotides read TGTGCCAGTAGTACGACAGGGACAGAGACCCAGTACTTC. The rearrangement links TRBV19 to TRBJ2-5, with 7 bases lining up with TRBD1. V gave up 4 bases and J gave up 4 bases; unmatched junction bases: 3. CDR3 length: 13 amino acids. CDR1 LNHDA and CDR2 SQIVND come from the germline V gene (reference sequence). Based on the CDR3 plus reference TRBV19 and TRBJ2-5, the full variable domain is DGGITQSPKYLFRKEGQNVTLSCEQNLNHDAMYWYRQDPGQGLRLIYYSQIVNDFQKGDIAEGYSVSREKKESFPLTVTSAQKNPTAFYLCASSTTGTETQYFGPGTRLLVL.